This entry lists 3 T cell receptor beta chains sequenced from one sample in a study of cytomegalovirus exposure and HLA in healthy donors. 60 Vbeta and 13 Jbeta primers were used in PCR. The table came from immunoSEQ multiplex PCR; TCRdb's copy has only in-frame clones and leaves some out. This sample has about 220,000 clones, with approximately 88% found just once. Sequencing used PBMCs. The receptors were sampled from a boy between 2 and 10 years old in good health and CMV-seronegative.

V is TRBV4-1 and J is TRBJ1-5; a possible D gene is TRBD1 (6 bases). The germline V and J ends were trimmed by 4 bases and 7 bases, with 11 bases remaining between them. The CDR3 covers 13 residues. The germline CDR1 and CDR2 sequences are MGHRA and YSYEKL. In DNA, the CDR3 is TGCGCCAGCAGCCCAGGGGCACTCCAGCCCCAGCATTTT. Its protein product is CASSPGALQPQHF.

This clone has a single count. The rearrangement uses TRBV5-4 and TRBJ2-7; 7 bases map to TRBD2. V trimming: 1 base; J trimming: 6 bases; junction bases outside the gene matches: 7. Germline V gene data show CDR1 as SGHNT and CDR2 as YYREEE (reference sequence). The CDR3 is made up of 14 amino acids. In nucleotides, the CDR3 is TGTGCCAGCAGCTTGTCGCTTCCGGGGGGCGAGCAGTACTTC. Its translation: CASSLSLPGGEQYF. Drawing the rest from reference TRBV5-4 and TRBJ2-7, the complete variable domain is ETGVTQSPTHLIKTRGQQVTLRCSSQSGHNTVSWYQQALGQGPQFIFQYYREEENGRGNFPPRFSGLQFPNYSSELNVNALELDDSALYLCASSLSLPGGEQYFGPGTRLTVT.

This clone was seen a handful of times. The chain uses TRBV5-1 and TRBJ2-7; the D gene is possibly TRBD1 (6 bases). Germline V CDR1 and CDR2: SGHRS, YFSETQ. Trimming left V 7 bases short and J 0 bases short, with 14 bases between. CDR3 length equals 14 residues. This chain's CDR3 is CASAQGTSSYEQYF. DNA for the CDR3: TGCGCCAGCGCCCAGGGGACGAGCTCCTACGAGCAGTACTTC.